This T cell receptor (beta chain) was retrieved from a study of blood T cells in healthy people across ages (dated by TCRdb to the mid-2010s). Some background on the complete study: In model experiments, roughly one uniquely barcoded TCR beta cDNA molecule per two T cells was captured by template switching. The study measured age-related changes in TCR beta repertoire diversity using deep sequencing normalized with unique cDNA molecular identifiers. The donors were divided into four age groups: young (average approximately 17 years), middle-aged (over 35), aged (approximately 64) and long-lived (about 90). To avoid experimental bias, donors of different ages were distributed randomly across sequencing lanes. Using the same blood draw, the study looked at two additional independent replicas of 1 million unique cDNA reads for two donors, one aged 18 to 29 and the other aged 80 or older. The full study reports these points: Donor CMV infection status was unknown, potentially confounding age-related changes in expanded clonotypes. Observed TCR beta diversity per million T cells fell roughly linearly with age, and a significant reduction was already apparent by age roughly 40. Compared with the aged group, more naive CD4+ T cells, fewer expanded clones and increased TCR diversity were shown by the long-lived group, suggesting age selection. Since profiling was done on bulk unsorted PBMCs, naive and antigen-experienced compartments could not be conclusively compared. There was a strong correlation between observed TCR beta diversity and the percentage of naive T cells measured by flow cytometry. Estimates of total diversity from one million sequenced T cells were regarded as lower bounds and underestimates.

The receptor library was made with 5' RACE. Data came from an Illumina HiSeq 2500. A second roughly 7 to 11 cycle PCR used a sample-barcoded 5' primer and a J-beta primer mix. Each TCR beta cDNA molecule received a unique molecular identifier from a template-switch 5' adaptor carrying 12 random nucleotides. Each sample yielded at least 3 million CDR3-containing paired-end reads. All of the RNA was converted into first-strand cDNA using the Mint cDNA synthesis kit, with a TRBC-specific oligonucleotide serving as the primer. Following uracil-DNA glycosylase treatment, a first 18-cycle PCR with universal primers M1SS and BC2_uni_R was performed on all cDNA. The study's own analysis went as follows. For normalization, 1 million high-quality reads were randomly selected from each sample, with every read carrying a distinct molecular identifier. Instead of being binned into consensus sequences, reads with shared molecular identifiers were discarded. MiTCR, with a Q25 quality threshold and the strictest error-elimination algorithm, was used for CDR3 identification, clonotype clustering and error correction. Lower-bound total TCR beta diversity was estimated with a nonparametric unseen species model using Euler transformation. TCRdb reran the public reads through fastp at Q25 and MiXCR, keeping productive beta chains. Identical CDR3 proteins give one entry, which carries the most common genes and DNA. TCRdb's processing, not the authors', yielded these V and J calls. The sample data list about 1.6 million distinct CDR3 sequences, and almost 35% of these were observed just once. The ten largest clones capture approximately 10% of the sample.

The junction carries 18 bases between V and J, which are trimmed by 1 base and 8 bases respectively. Per the germline V gene (reference sequence), SEHNR is the CDR1 and FQNEAQ is the CDR2. Reading from cysteine to phenylalanine, the CDR3 counts 16 amino acids. Only the CDR3 portion is preserved as DNA: 48 bases, with reading frame beginning at the first base. A remark on this clonotype: No cognate antigen has been identified for it. No clone much larger than this one lies a single base away; base qualities are absent.

Donors were a few dozen systemically healthy Caucasian individuals from Russia aged roughly 6 to 100 years. Each donor gave about 9.8 milliliters of peripheral blood, drawn into EDTA-treated Vacutainer tubes. Ficoll-Paque density-gradient centrifugation was used to isolate PBMCs, with at least 7 million per sample. Trizol reagent was used to extract total RNA from PBMCs, with at least 5 micrograms per sample. For every donor, an aliquot of PBMCs went through flow cytometry to measure the percentages of naive CD45RAhigh/CD27high T cells. Sequencing was performed on blood. The rearranged segments are TRBV7-9 and TRBJ2-1; the D gene is perhaps TRBD1, from 6 matching bases. This TCR derives from a woman in her twenties or thirties in good health. The CDR3 reads as follows: CASSLDVNREIDEQFF. The DNA is as follows: TGTGCCAGCAGCTTAGATGTTAACAGGGAGATTGATGAGCAGTTCTTC.